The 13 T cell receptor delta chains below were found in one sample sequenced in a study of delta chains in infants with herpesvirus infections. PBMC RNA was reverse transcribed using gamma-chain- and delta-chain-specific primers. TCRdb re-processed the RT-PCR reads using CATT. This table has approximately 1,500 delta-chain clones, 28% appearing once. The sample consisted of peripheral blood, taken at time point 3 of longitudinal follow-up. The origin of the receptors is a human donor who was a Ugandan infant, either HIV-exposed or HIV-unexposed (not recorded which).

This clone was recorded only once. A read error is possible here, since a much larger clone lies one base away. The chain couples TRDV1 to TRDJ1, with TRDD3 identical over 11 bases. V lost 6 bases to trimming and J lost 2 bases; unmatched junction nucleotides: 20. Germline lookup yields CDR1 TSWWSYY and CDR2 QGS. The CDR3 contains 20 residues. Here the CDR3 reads CALGLAGQYWGIVDTDKLIF. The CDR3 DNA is TGTGCTCTTGGCCTCGCAGGACAATACTGGGGGATAGTCGATACCGATAAACTCATCTTT.

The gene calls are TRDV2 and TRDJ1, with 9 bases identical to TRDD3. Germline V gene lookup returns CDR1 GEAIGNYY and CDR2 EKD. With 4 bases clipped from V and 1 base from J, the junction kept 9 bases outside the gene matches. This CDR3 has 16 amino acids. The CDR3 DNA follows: TGTGCCTGTGAATACCCTTGGGGGATAGGCACCGATAAACTCATCTTT. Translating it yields CACEYPWGIGTDKLIF.

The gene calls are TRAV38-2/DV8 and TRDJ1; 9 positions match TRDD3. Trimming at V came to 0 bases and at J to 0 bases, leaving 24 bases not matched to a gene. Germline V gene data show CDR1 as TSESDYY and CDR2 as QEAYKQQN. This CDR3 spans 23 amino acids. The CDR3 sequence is CAYRSVIPFLRVNGGYNTDKLIF. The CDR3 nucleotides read TGTGCTTATAGGAGCGTAATCCCTTTCCTACGGGTAAATGGGGGATATAACACCGATAAACTCATCTTT.

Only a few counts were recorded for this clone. The chain's CDR3 is CACDLHGGGYAGPYTDKLIF. CDR3 DNA sequence: TGTGCCTGTGACCTCCACGGTGGGGGATACGCGGGCCCTTACACCGATAAACTCATCTTT. The chain carries TRDV2 and TRDJ1; 11 bases are a match to TRDD3. CDR1 and CDR2 (germline): GEAIGNYY, EKD. The CDR3 contains 20 residues. With V trimmed by 3 bases and J by 0 bases, 17 bases remained unmatched.

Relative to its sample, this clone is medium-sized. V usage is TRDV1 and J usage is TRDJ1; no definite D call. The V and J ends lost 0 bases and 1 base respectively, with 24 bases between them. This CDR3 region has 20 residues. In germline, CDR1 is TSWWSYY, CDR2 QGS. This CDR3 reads CALGELLSPPPWRVTDKLIF. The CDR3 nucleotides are TGTGCTCTTGGGGAACTTCTATCCCCCCCTCCGTGGAGGGTCACCGATAAACTCATCTTT.

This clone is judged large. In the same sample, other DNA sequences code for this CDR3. The CDR3 sequence is CALGELRVPTDTGRGTDKLIF. The CDR3 DNA is TGTGCTCTTGGGGAACTTAGAGTTCCTACTGATACTGGGAGGGGCACCGATAAACTCATCTTT. The rearrangement joins TRDV1 to TRDJ1; tentative D call: TRDD2 (7 bases). V lost 0 bases, J lost 1 base, and 27 bases lay in between. This CDR3 spans 21 amino acids. Germline-derived CDR1 and CDR2 are TSWWSYY and QGS.

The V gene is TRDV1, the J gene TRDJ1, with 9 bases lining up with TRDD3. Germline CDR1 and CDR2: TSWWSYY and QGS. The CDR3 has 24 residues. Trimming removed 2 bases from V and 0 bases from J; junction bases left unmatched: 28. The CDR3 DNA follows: TGTGCTCTTGGGGAATTTGGAGGGCCTGGGGGATCAGGCTCTCGGATTATATACACCGATAAACTCATCTTT. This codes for CALGEFGGPGGSGSRIIYTDKLIF.

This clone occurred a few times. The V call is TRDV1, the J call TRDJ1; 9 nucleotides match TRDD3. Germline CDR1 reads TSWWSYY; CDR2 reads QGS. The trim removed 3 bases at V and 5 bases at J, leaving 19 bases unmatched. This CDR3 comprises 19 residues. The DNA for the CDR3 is TGTGCTCTTGGGGATACTACCCCTGGGGGATCCCTGTACAGGGATAAACTCATCTTT. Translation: CALGDTTPGGSLYRDKLIF.

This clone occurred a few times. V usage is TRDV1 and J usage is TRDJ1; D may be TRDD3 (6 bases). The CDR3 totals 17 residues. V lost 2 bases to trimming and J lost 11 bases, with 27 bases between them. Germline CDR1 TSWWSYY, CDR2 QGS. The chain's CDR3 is CALGEGSPDWDPRGLIF. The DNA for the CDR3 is TGTGCTCTTGGGGAAGGGTCTCCCGACTGGGACCCCAGGGGTCTCATCTTT.

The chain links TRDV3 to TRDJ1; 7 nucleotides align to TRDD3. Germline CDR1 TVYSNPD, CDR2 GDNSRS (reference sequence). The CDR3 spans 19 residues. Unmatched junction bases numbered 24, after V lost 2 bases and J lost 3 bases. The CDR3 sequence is CAFPPQSPFWGFWADKLIF. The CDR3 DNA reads TGTGCCTTTCCCCCACAATCTCCATTCTGGGGGTTTTGGGCCGATAAACTCATCTTT. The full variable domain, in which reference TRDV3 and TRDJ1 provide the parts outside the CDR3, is CDKVTQSSPDQTVASGSEVVLLCTYDTVYSNPDLFWYRIRPDYSFQFVFYGDNSRSEGADFTQGRFSVKHILTQKAFHLVISPVRTEDSATYYCAFPPQSPFWGFWADKLIFGKGTRVTVEP.

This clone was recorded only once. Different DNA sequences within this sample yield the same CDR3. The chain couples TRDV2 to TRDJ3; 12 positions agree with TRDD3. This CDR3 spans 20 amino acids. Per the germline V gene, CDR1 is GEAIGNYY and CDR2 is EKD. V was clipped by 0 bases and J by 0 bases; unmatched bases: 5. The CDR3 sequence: CACDTPTGGYHSWDTRQMFF. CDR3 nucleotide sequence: TGTGCCTGTGACACCCCTACTGGGGGATACCACTCCTGGGACACCCGACAGATGTTTTTC.

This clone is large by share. The CDR3 loop reads CALGEHPGDTDKLIF. The CDR3 nucleotides read TGTGCTCTTGGGGAACATCCCGGGGACACCGATAAACTCATCTTT. The rearrangement uses TRDV1 and TRDJ1; D call uncertain. Trimming removed 1 base from V and 0 bases from J, with 9 bases in between. This CDR3 comprises 15 residues. CDR1 and CDR2 (germline): TSWWSYY, QGS.

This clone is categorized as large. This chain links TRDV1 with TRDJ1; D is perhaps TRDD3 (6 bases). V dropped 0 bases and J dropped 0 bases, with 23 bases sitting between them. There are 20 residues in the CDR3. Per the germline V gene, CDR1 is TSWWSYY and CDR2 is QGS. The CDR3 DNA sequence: TGTGCTCTTGGGGAACTACTCCCTAGCCGGGGGACGTCTTACACCGATAAACTCATCTTT. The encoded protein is CALGELLPSRGTSYTDKLIF.